The clone carrying this T cell receptor (beta chain) has only a few counts. Antigen specificity is unknown. V shed 1 base and J shed 5 bases, with 16 bases lying between them. The germline V gene has CDR1 SEHNR and CDR2 FQNEAQ (reference sequence). The CDR3 loop spans 16 amino acids. The data originate from a study of T cell repertoires in cytomegalovirus infection. Study as a whole: CMV epitopes that were recently identified and HLA-C-restricted were used alongside well-studied HLA-B-restricted ones. Public TCR beta signatures indicated both CMV infection and matching HLA type. General study points: Identification of carriers of CMV plus the relevant HLA was achieved through cumulative public TCR beta family frequency.

One entry per CDR3 protein, called by TCRdb with MiXCR from the reads. The data contain about half a million distinct CDR3 sequences, 33% of them seen just once; the ten biggest clones take up roughly 15%. The source of this sequence is a human donor in good health (CMV status not recorded). Some clones in this sample may be carry-over from other donors' samples. The rearrangement links TRBV7-9 to TRBJ2-3; no definite D call. Sequencing was performed on cultured PBMCs, taken from culture after CMV antigen stimulation. CDR3 coding DNA: TGTGCCAGCAGCTTAGACCTTTCGTACAGCCGAGATACGCAGTATTTT. This encodes CASSLDLSYSRDTQYF.